The 20 T cell receptor beta chains below were found in one sample sequenced in a study of blood T cell repertoires in COVID-19. Libraries were prepared by immunoSEQ multiplex PCR; TCRdb keeps only in-frame clonotypes and omits some of them. Of around 250,000 clones in the sample, less than 90% were seen once. The source material was peripheral blood. The receptors originated from a man in his 60s with acute or convalescent COVID-19.

V is TRBV28 and J is TRBJ2-3; D is uncertain. Per the germline V gene, CDR1 is MDHEN and CDR2 is SYDVKM. This CDR3 spans 17 amino acids. The V end was cut by 3 bases, the J end by 5 bases, with 21 bases between. CDR3 DNA: TGTGCCAGCAGTTTCCCTACCATAGTCCGCCTGTTAGATACGCAGTATTTT. This sequence encodes CASSFPTIVRLLDTQYF.

In nucleotides, the CDR3 is TGTGCCAGCAGTACCGACCCGAGCGGCTACGAGCAGTACTTC. This translates into CASSTDPSGYEQYF. The J gene is TRBJ2-7, the V gene TRBV2; TRBD2 is a possible D gene (5 bases). Trimming took off 5 bases at V and 3 bases at J, with 14 bases between the two ends. The CDR3 has 14 residues. Germline values: CDR1 SNHLY, CDR2 FYNNEI. Full variable domain (outside the CDR3, taken from reference TRBV2 and TRBJ2-7): EPEVTQTPSHQVTQMGQEVILRCVPISNHLYFYWYRQILGQKVEFLVSFYNNEISEKSEIFDDQFSVERPDGSNFTLKIRSTKLEDSAMYFCASSTDPSGYEQYFGPGTRLTVT.

The chain recombines TRBV5-1 with TRBJ2-4; TRBD2 matches at 10 bases. The CDR3 has 16 residues. Losses at the gene ends were 5 bases for V and 5 bases for J; bases not matched to a gene: 10. From germline, CDR1 is SGHRS and CDR2 YFSETQ. The CDR3 sequence is CASSLQREGRQNIQYF. The DNA of the CDR3 is TGCGCCAGCAGTCTGCAGCGGGAGGGCCGCCAAAACATTCAGTACTTC.

The rearrangement uses TRBV5-1 and TRBJ1-1; no clear D. CDR3 size: 14 residues. The germline gives CDR1 SGHRS, CDR2 YFSETQ. V was clipped by 2 bases and J by 1 base, with 9 bases between them. The CDR3 loop is CASSFLAANTEAFF. The CDR3 nucleotides are TGCGCCAGCAGCTTCTTGGCCGCGAACACTGAAGCTTTCTTT.

The chain joins TRBV9 to TRBJ1-6; 11 nucleotides align to TRBD1. J gave up 9 bases and V 4 bases, and 3 bases lay outside the gene matches. This CDR3 has 14 residues. CDR1 SGDLS and CDR2 YYNGEE come from the germline V gene. DNA of the CDR3: TGTGCCAGCAGCCGGGACAGGGGGATTTCACCCCTCCACTTT. Its translation is CASSRDRGISPLHF.

V usage is TRBV9 and J usage is TRBJ2-5; 7 nucleotides align to TRBD1. The trim removed 2 bases at V and 1 base at J, leaving 2 bases unmatched. The CDR3 covers 14 residues. From germline, CDR1 is SGDLS and CDR2 YYNGEE. In nucleotides, the CDR3 is TGTGCCAGCAGCGTGACAGGGCTCCAAGAGACCCAGTACTTC. Amino acids: CASSVTGLQETQYF.

This rearrangement joins TRBV29-1 to TRBJ1-5, with D uncertain. This CDR3 comprises 13 residues. Deletions cut 2 bases from V and 5 bases from J, with 10 bases between. Germline lookup yields CDR1 SQVTM and CDR2 ANQGSEA. CDR3 in amino acids: CSVETSGDQPQHF. Written as DNA, the CDR3 is TGCAGCGTTGAAACCAGCGGCGATCAGCCCCAGCATTTT. The full variable domain, in which reference TRBV29-1 and TRBJ1-5 provide the parts outside the CDR3, is SAVISQKPSRDICQRGTSLTIQCQVDSQVTMMFWYRQQPGQSLTLIATANQGSEATYESGFVIDKFPISRPNLTFSTLTVSNMSPEDSSIYLCSVETSGDQPQHFGDGTRLSIL.

This clone has just one count. This chain joins TRBV11-2 and TRBJ2-5; 10 nucleotides align to TRBD2. Looked up from germline, CDR1 is SGHAT and CDR2 is FQNNGV. CDR3 length: 15 amino acids. Unmatched junction bases numbered 5, after V lost 5 bases and J lost 2 bases. The DNA of the CDR3 is TGTGCCAGCAGCCCCAGGACTAGCGGACAAGAGACCCAGTACTTC. Translation: CASSPRTSGQETQYF.

V is TRBV7-3 and J is TRBJ1-1; TRBD1 agrees at 11 bases. The CDR3 sequence is 15 residues long. After removal of 4 bases from V and 11 bases from J, the junction contained 12 bases not matched to a gene. Germline CDR1 and CDR2: SGHTA and FQGTGA. CDR3 in amino acids: CASSSPGQGAGQAFF. Written as DNA, the CDR3 is TGTGCCAGCAGCTCGCCAGGACAGGGGGCTGGTCAGGCTTTCTTT.

The chain combines TRBV27 with TRBJ2-1, with 10 bases that match TRBD1. CDR3 length: 16 residues. The germline gives CDR1 MNHEY, CDR2 SMNVEV (reference sequence). Trimming at V came to 5 bases and at J to 6 bases, leaving 10 bases not matched to a gene. For the CDR3, the DNA is TGTGCCAGCAGTCTCGGACAGGGGGTCCCCTTCAATGAGCAGTTCTTC. Translated: CASSLGQGVPFNEQFF.

J is TRBJ1-4 and V is TRBV6-6; 7 bases match TRBD1. The CDR3 spans 15 residues. With 7 bases clipped from V and 7 bases from J, the junction kept 12 bases outside the gene matches. Germline V lookup: CDR1 MNHNY, CDR2 SVGAGI (reference sequence). The CDR3 region has the DNA TGTGCCAGCAAAAGGACAGGCGCCTCATCTGAAAAACTGTTTTTT. The encoded protein is CASKRTGASSEKLFF.

The chain uses TRBV5-1 and TRBJ2-3; TRBD1 is a possible D gene (6 bases). This CDR3 comprises 15 residues. The V gene's germline CDR1 is SGHRS and CDR2 YFSETQ. V lost 7 bases and J 1 base, leaving 16 bases between the germline ends. The CDR3 nucleotides are TGCGCCAGCCACTCCCCAGGGGACCGCACAGATACGCAGTATTTT. This translates into CASHSPGDRTDTQYF.

This clone was counted a few times. The rearrangement uses TRBV11-2 and TRBJ1-6; D not certain. The germline V and J ends were trimmed by 1 base and 10 bases, with 11 bases remaining between them. CDR1 SGHAT and CDR2 FQNNGV come from the germline V gene. The CDR3 covers 14 residues. The CDR3 sequence: CASSLAGGISPLHF. Written as DNA, the CDR3 is TGTGCCAGCAGCTTAGCCGGAGGCATATCACCCCTCCACTTT.

V usage is TRBV5-4 and J usage is TRBJ1-1; D is possibly TRBD1 (6 bases). This CDR3 region has 14 residues. Germline V lookup: CDR1 SGHNT, CDR2 YYREEE (reference sequence). The ends were cut back, 4 bases at V and 4 bases at J, with 14 bases in the middle. The CDR3 region has the DNA TGTGCCAGCAGCCCTCCCGGACAGTCCACTGAAGCTTTCTTT. Protein: CASSPPGQSTEAFF.

This sequence joins TRBV29-1 and TRBJ2-6; D is uncertain. The CDR3 runs to 15 residues. Trimming took off 4 bases at V and 0 bases at J, with 10 bases between the two ends. Germline V gene sequence: CDR1 SQVTM, CDR2 ANQGSEA. For the CDR3, the DNA is TGCAGCGTTGGGGCCCTGGGCTCTGGGGCCAACGTCCTGACTTTC. It yields the protein CSVGALGSGANVLTF.

The chain joins TRBV6-6 to TRBJ1-1; 7 bases map to TRBD1. This CDR3 has 16 amino acids. Germline trimming cut 6 bases from V and 2 bases from J; bases unmatched to any gene: 12. CDR1 and CDR2 (germline): MNHNY, SVGAGI (reference sequence). The chain's CDR3 is CASSPRLTGRNTEAFF. CDR3 nucleotide sequence: TGTGCCAGCAGCCCCCGATTGACAGGGCGCAACACTGAAGCTTTCTTT.

The rearrangement links TRBV21-1 to TRBJ1-4; TRBD1 is the table's D call, not checked against the DNA. TRBV21-1 is assigned pseudogene status. The CDR3 runs to 16 residues. The CDR3 here is CASSKAKTDLNEKLFF. CDR3 in DNA: TGTGCCAGCAGCAAAGCCAAGACAGATCTTAATGAAAAACTGTTTTTT.

The chain employs TRBV3-1 (or the pseudogene TRBV3-2) and TRBJ1-2; 8 bases align to TRBD1. Per the germline V gene, CDR1 is LGHDT and CDR2 is YNNKEL (reference sequence). With V trimmed by 0 bases and J by 7 bases, 10 bases remained unmatched. The CDR3 length is 16 residues. The CDR3 loop is CASSQDINRGYSGYTF. The CDR3 DNA follows: TGTGCCAGCAGCCAAGATATAAACAGGGGGTATAGTGGCTACACCTTC.

The chain couples TRBV28 to TRBJ2-1; D unresolved. The length of the CDR3 is 14 residues. Trimming took 3 bases from V and 7 from J, leaving 13 bases between them. The germline CDR1 and CDR2 sequences are MDHEN and SYDVKM. In DNA form, the CDR3 reads TGTGCCAGCAGTTTCATGAGGTCCGGGAATGAGCAGTTCTTC. This sequence encodes CASSFMRSGNEQFF.

The chain joins TRBV5-4 to TRBJ2-3, with TRBD2 matching over 10 bases. Germline V CDR1 and CDR2: SGHNT, YYREEE (reference sequence). Trimming took 0 bases from V and 5 from J; bases not matched to a gene: 6. The length of the CDR3 is 16 residues. DNA for the CDR3: TGTGCCAGCAGCTTGGTCCAGCGGGAGGGCAAAGATACGCAGTATTTT. Translating gives CASSLVQREGKDTQYF.